One and the same sample provided the 22 T cell receptor beta chains below, sequenced in a study of cytotoxic CD8 clonotypes in ibrutinib-treated CLL. Assay: immunoSEQ multiplex PCR; the TCRdb copy retains only in-frame clones and omits some. The data contain fewer than 200,000 clones, approximately 84% of them seen just once; the ten biggest clones take up 3.5% to 5.5%. The sequences come from PBMCs, collected after 24 months of ibrutinib treatment. Source of these receptors: a human donor with chronic lymphocytic leukemia.

This chain joins TRBV19 and TRBJ1-2, with D perhaps TRBD1 (5 bases). Deletions cut 9 bases from V and 2 bases from J, with 16 bases between. Germline V gives CDR1 LNHDA, CDR2 SQIVND (reference sequence). The CDR3 spans 14 residues. CDR3 loop: CASDGWGDNYGYTF. Here the CDR3 DNA reads TGTGCCAGCGACGGGTGGGGGGACAACTATGGCTACACCTTC.

The sample holds one count of this clone. The genes are TRBV4-3 and TRBJ2-5; 10 nucleotides match TRBD1. The J call may be incorrect, as the DNA end agrees better with TRBJ2-7. The CDR3 consists of 14 residues. The V gene's germline CDR1 is LGHNA and CDR2 YSLEER. The CDR3: CASSQGQGSYEQYF. CDR3 nucleotide sequence: TGCGCCAGCAGCCAGGGACAGGGGTCCTACGAGCAGTACTTC.

A single count supports this clone. The rearrangement joins TRBV7-9 to TRBJ1-1; TRBD1 might be the D (5 bases). CDR3 size: 15 residues. Germline V gene sequence: CDR1 SEHNR, CDR2 FQNEAQ (reference sequence). V lost 2 bases, J lost 1 base, and 11 bases lay in between. Here the CDR3 DNA reads TGTGCCAGCAGCTTATGGGCGGGACGGAACACTGAAGCTTTCTTT. Its translation: CASSLWAGRNTEAFF.

The chain uses TRBV10-3 and TRBJ1-4; 8 positions agree with TRBD1. The ends lost 3 bases at V and 7 bases at J; junction bases unmatched: 4. Germline V gene data show CDR1 as ENHRY and CDR2 as SYGVKD. The CDR3 extends over 14 amino acids. Here the CDR3 DNA reads TGTGCCATCAGTGACGACAGGGGAGGTGAAAAACTGTTTTTT. Protein sequence: CAISDDRGGEKLFF.

This clone showed up just a few times. The rearrangement uses TRBV9 and TRBJ1-4; the D gene is possibly TRBD1 (6 bases). V was cut by 1 base and J by 6 bases, with 10 bases left in between. This CDR3 is built from 14 residues. Germline V gives CDR1 SGDLS, CDR2 YYNGEE. The CDR3 DNA reads as TGTGCCAGCAGCGTACAGGGGAAGGATGAAAAACTGTTTTTT. As protein: CASSVQGKDEKLFF.

The chain has TRBV18 and TRBJ1-1; 8 bases map to TRBD1. The CDR3 loop spans 16 amino acids. CDR1 is KGHSH, CDR2 LQKENI, per germline. V lost 2 bases to trimming and J lost 0 bases; unmatched junction nucleotides: 5. CDR3: CASSPNSGGMNTEAFF. In DNA, the CDR3 is TGTGCCAGCTCACCAAATTCAGGGGGCATGAACACTGAAGCTTTCTTT.

The chain uses TRBV5-1 and TRBJ2-2; D is ambiguous. The length of the CDR3 is 16 residues. V lost 4 bases, J lost 0 bases, and 13 bases lay in between. Germline V gene lookup returns CDR1 SGHRS and CDR2 YFSETQ. The CDR3 loop reads CASSPQLPPNTGELFF. DNA of the CDR3: TGCGCCAGCAGCCCCCAGTTACCCCCGAACACCGGGGAGCTGTTTTTT.

This CDR3 is CATGRGSNQPQHF. Here the CDR3 DNA reads TGTGCCACCGGCCGGGGGAGCAATCAGCCCCAGCATTTT. The chain employs TRBV15 and TRBJ1-5; TRBD1 might be the D (5 bases). The germline gives CDR1 LNHNV, CDR2 YYDKDF (reference sequence). CDR3 size: 13 residues. Trimming left V 8 bases short and J 1 base short, with 9 bases between.

The genes are TRBV9 and TRBJ1-1; possible D gene TRBD1, 6 bases. Germline lookup yields CDR1 SGDLS and CDR2 YYNGEE. The CDR3 totals 14 residues. Trimming cost V 6 bases and J 6 bases, with 18 bases left between them. The CDR3 DNA sequence: TGTGCCAGCACCCAAGGCCCCAGGGGCGCTGAAGCTTTCTTT. It codes for CASTQGPRGAEAFF.

The rearrangement links TRBV27 to TRBJ2-4; D unclear. With 6 bases removed from V and 0 bases from J, the gap between germline ends came to 21 bases. This CDR3 contains 18 residues. Looked up from germline, CDR1 is MNHEY and CDR2 is SMNVEV (reference sequence). CDR3 bases: TGTGCCAGCAGCGACGTCTATTCGGCCCCCATAGCCAAAAACATTCAGTACTTC. Its protein is CASSDVYSAPIAKNIQYF.

This chain joins TRBV7-2 and TRBJ2-7; no firm D call. Germline loops: CDR1 SGHTA, CDR2 FQGNSA. There are 11 residues in the CDR3. Trimming stripped 4 bases from V and 6 bases from J, with 7 bases between. The CDR3 DNA sequence: TGTGCCAGCAGCTCGCTAGTCGAGCAGTACTTC. It codes for CASSSLVEQYF.

This clone was recorded once. V is TRBV4-2 and J is TRBJ2-1; D is unclear. The CDR3 has 15 amino acids. CDR1 is LGHNA, CDR2 YNFKEQ, per germline. V was trimmed by 0 bases and J by 5 bases, leaving 11 bases between them. The CDR3 loop reads CASSQEDVSHNEQFF. In DNA form, the CDR3 reads TGTGCCAGCAGCCAAGAAGACGTTAGCCACAATGAGCAGTTCTTC.

The chain is built from TRBV6-6 and TRBJ2-2; D not resolved. Trimming removed 2 bases at V and 3 bases at J, with 4 bases between. The CDR3 extends over 13 amino acids. Looked up from germline, CDR1 is MNHNY and CDR2 is SVGAGI (reference sequence). CDR3 region: CASSYTDTGELFF. CDR3 in DNA: TGTGCCAGCAGTTACACCGACACCGGGGAGCTGTTTTTT.

The chain is built from TRBV7-9 and TRBJ2-6; tentatively, D is TRBD1 or TRBD2 (7 bases each). CDR1 is SEHNR and CDR2 is FQNEAQ in the germline V gene (reference sequence). This CDR3 has 18 residues. Trimming took off 6 bases at V and 1 base at J, with 19 bases between the two ends. The DNA of the CDR3 is TGTGCCAGCAGTACTTGGGAGGGGGCGCAGTCTGGGGCCAACGTCCTGACTTTC. The encoded protein is CASSTWEGAQSGANVLTF.

This chain links TRBV7-9 with TRBJ2-7; possible D gene TRBD1, 5 bases. CDR1 is SEHNR, CDR2 FQNEAQ, per germline (reference sequence). Trimming cost V 2 bases and J 5 bases, with 10 bases left between them. The CDR3 is 13 residues long. The CDR3 protein is CASSLRGEDEQYF. The CDR3, as DNA: TGTGCCAGCAGCTTAAGGGGTGAGGACGAGCAGTACTTC.

The CDR3 DNA sequence: TGTGCCAGTAGTATAGCTGGGGCTGACTATGGCTACACCTTC. This sequence encodes CASSIAGADYGYTF. The rearrangement joins TRBV19 to TRBJ1-2, with TRBD1 as a possible D gene (5 bases). The V end was cut by 1 base, the J end by 3 bases, with 9 bases between. Per the germline V gene, CDR1 is LNHDA and CDR2 is SQIVND (reference sequence). This CDR3 contains 14 residues.

The chain uses TRBV11-3 and TRBJ1-5; D is unresolved. The CDR3 has 14 residues. The V and J ends lost 4 bases and 9 bases respectively, with 16 bases between them. CDR1 and CDR2 (germline): SGHNT, YENEEA. CDR3 region: CASSSGQLFGPQHF. The CDR3 DNA is TGTGCCAGCAGCTCGGGCCAGCTTTTTGGGCCCCAGCATTTT.

The gene calls are TRBV5-6 and TRBJ2-7; TRBD1 matches 7 bases. The germline V gene has CDR1 SGHDT and CDR2 YYEEEE. V lost 5 bases to trimming and J lost 3 bases; unmatched junction nucleotides: 14. The CDR3 loop spans 16 amino acids. CDR3 bases: TGTGCCAGCAGTGCCCGACAGGGAATACTGTACTACGAGCAGTACTTC. Translated, it gives CASSARQGILYYEQYF.

The chain couples TRBV7-3 to TRBJ1-1; D is uncertain. V lost 4 bases and J 3 bases, leaving 9 bases between the germline ends. Germline-derived CDR1 and CDR2 are SGHTA and FQGTGA. The CDR3 consists of 13 residues. Here the CDR3 DNA reads TGTGCCAGCAGCTCCAACGGGGACACTGAAGCTTTCTTT. This sequence encodes CASSSNGDTEAFF.

This clone was seen a few times. V usage is TRBV6-1 and J usage is TRBJ1-2; D uncertain. Germline CDR1 is MNHNS and CDR2 is SASEGT. V was trimmed by 3 bases and J by 4 bases, leaving 15 bases between them. The CDR3 consists of 15 residues. CDR3 residues: CASSESQLGGYGYTF. CDR3 DNA: TGTGCCAGCAGTGAGTCTCAACTGGGCGGCTATGGCTACACCTTC.

This clone has just one count. The chain couples TRBV19 to TRBJ1-5; D is undetermined. CDR3 size: 15 residues. V lost 2 bases, J lost 0 bases, and 8 bases lay in between. Germline lookup yields CDR1 LNHDA and CDR2 SQIVND (reference sequence). The CDR3 DNA is TGTGCCAGTAGTATAATGGGCAGTAGCAATCAGCCCCAGCATTTT. Residues: CASSIMGSSNQPQHF. Full variable domain (rest looked up from reference TRBV19 and TRBJ1-5): DGGITQSPKYLFRKEGQNVTLSCEQNLNHDAMYWYRQDPGQGLRLIYYSQIVNDFQKGDIAEGYSVSREKKESFPLTVTSAQKNPTAFYLCASSIMGSSNQPQHFGDGTRLSIL.

The chain has TRBV19 and TRBJ2-3, with unresolved D. Looked up from germline, CDR1 is LNHDA and CDR2 is SQIVND (reference sequence). V lost 7 bases, J lost 5 bases, and 13 bases lay in between. The CDR3 has 13 amino acids. CDR3: CASTRPAVDTQYF. The CDR3 region has the DNA TGTGCCAGTACGCGCCCTGCGGTAGATACGCAGTATTTT.